These 7 T cell receptor beta chains came from one sample sequenced in a study of blood T cell repertoires in COVID-19. Using immunoSEQ multiplex PCR, the repertoire was profiled, and TCRdb retains in-frame clones only, with some absent. This sample has over 100,000 clones, with roughly 76% found just once. Sequenced input: peripheral blood. These receptors were obtained from a human donor in a cohort sampled during active COVID-19.

This clone was observed many times. The chain has TRBV7-2 and TRBJ1-6, with D tentatively TRBD1 (6 bases). V lost 5 bases to trimming and J lost 9 bases, with 20 bases between them. Germline CDR1 SGHTA, CDR2 FQGNSA. The CDR3 is 16 residues long. In DNA, the CDR3 is TGTGCCAGCAGCCCAAGGGGGGGGGCTACGGGTTCACCCCTCCACTTT. This translates into CASSPRGGATGSPLHF.

V usage is TRBV28 and J usage is TRBJ1-3, with 12 bases lining up with TRBD1. The length of the CDR3 is 18 residues. V shed 3 bases and J 0 bases; nucleotides not matched to a gene: 6. Germline loops: CDR1 MDHEN, CDR2 SYDVKM. The CDR3 DNA sequence: TGTGCCAGCAGTTTTTGGGACAGGGGGCGCCTCTCTGGAAACACCATATATTTT. It translates to CASSFWDRGRLSGNTIYF.

This chain uses TRBV6-2 or TRBV6-3 with TRBJ2-7; TRBD1 agrees at 7 bases. The CDR3 totals 14 residues. Trimming took 5 bases from V and 5 from J; bases not matched to a gene: 9. The germline CDR1 and CDR2 sequences are MNHEY and SVGEGT. For the CDR3, the DNA is TGTGCCAGCAGTATTACTCAGGGGGACCACGAGCAGTACTTC. Its translation is CASSITQGDHEQYF.

The CDR3 nucleotides read TGTGCCAGTAGTTTCCAGACTAGCGGGATGGATGAGCAGTTCTTC. Translated, it gives CASSFQTSGMDEQFF. The chain joins TRBV19 to TRBJ2-1, with TRBD2 matching 11 bases. The CDR3 is 15 residues long. The germline V gene encodes CDR1 LNHDA and CDR2 SQIVND (reference sequence). V gave up 5 bases and J gave up 8 bases; unmatched junction bases: 8.

CDR3 protein: CATSDGANYGYTF. DNA for the CDR3: TGTGCCACCAGTGACGGAGCTAACTATGGCTACACCTTC. This chain uses TRBV24-1 with TRBJ1-2; unclear D gene. Germline V gene sequence: CDR1 KGHDR, CDR2 SFDVKD. CDR3 size: 13 residues. Trimming shortened V by 4 bases and J by 0 bases, and 5 bases separated the two germline ends.

The CDR3, as DNA: TGTGCCAGCTCACCGGGGACAGGGGTTGGCGAGCAGTACTTC. Protein product: CASSPGTGVGEQYF. The V and J genes are TRBV18 and TRBJ2-7; the match to TRBD1 covers 10 bases. The CDR3 is made up of 14 amino acids. Trimming took 3 bases from V and 6 from J; bases not matched to a gene: 5. Per germline, CDR1 KGHSH and CDR2 LQKENI.

CDR3 DNA sequence: TGTGCCAGCAGTTTTCTGCCCAGCGGGAGCTACGAGCAGTACTTC. Translation: CASSFLPSGSYEQYF. The V and J genes are TRBV28 and TRBJ2-7, with TRBD2 matching 8 bases. The germline CDR1 and CDR2 sequences are MDHEN and SYDVKM. The J segment lost 3 bases and the V segment lost 3 bases, leaving 7 bases of the junction unmatched. CDR3 length equals 15 residues.